This T cell receptor (beta chain) was obtained from a study of response to subunit inactivated influenza vaccine. Study-wide points: Authors suggested that a seasonal influenza vaccination recruits few new T cells each time.

Using its own MiXCR run on the RT-PCR reads, TCRdb lists one record per CDR3 protein. The sample has 150,000 to 200,000 distinct CDR3 sequences, about 9% seen once. With 5 bases removed from V and 7 bases from J, the gap between germline ends came to 14 bases. The CDR3 extends over 13 amino acids. Germline V CDR1 and CDR2: MNHEY, SMNVEV (reference sequence). As regards this clonotype: The target antigen is unknown.

This receptor was obtained from a man over 45 who received an inactivated influenza vaccine. The material sequenced was non-naive T cells sorted from PBMCs, taken on the day of vaccination. The rearrangement links TRBV27 to TRBJ2-5; tentatively, D is TRBD1 (5 bases). The CDR3 nucleotides read TGTGCCAGCAGTCCTAGGGCAAGGGGGACCCAGTACTTC. This sequence encodes CASSPRARGTQYF.